This T cell receptor (beta chain) is drawn from a study of T cells in Graves' hyperthyroidism and ophthalmopathy (dated by TCRdb to the late 2010s). In terms of the full investigation: Peripheral blood samples were taken at initial diagnosis, before any treatment was given. Thyroid tissue and blood T-cell repertoires from several Graves' hyperthyroidism patients were also compared in the study. To identify distinguishing TCR V-J signatures, a discovery cohort of 100 patients was used, comprising 43 with Graves' ophthalmopathy and roughly 60 with stable Graves' hyperthyroidism. After sampling, hyperthyroidism patients received methimazole starting at 30 mg daily, and ophthalmopathy patients received high-dose intravenous methylprednisolone. An independent validation cohort of some 18 hyperthyroidism patients and about 15 patients who later progressed to ophthalmopathy tested prospective prediction of ophthalmopathy. According to the paper, TCR Vbeta CDR3 sequencing was carried out on over 130 peripheral blood samples, which came from 40 to 45 ophthalmopathy, around 75 hyperthyroidism and roughly 17 progressor patients. The roughly 100 discovery patients were divided at random into training and test sets in a 7:3 ratio.

Amplification of TCR beta CDR3 regions was carried out from RNA transcripts. For the first round of RT-PCR on the TCR CDR3, the HTBI primer set was used together with the Qiagen OneStep RT-PCR kit. A second multiplex PCR round built the libraries, followed by size selection and purification. The libraries were sequenced on an Illumina HiSeq2000 using paired-end 100 bp reads. Turning to the authors' computational methods: SOAPnuke was used to process the raw data, removing reads that contained adapters or uncalled bases, had a mean Phred below 15, or lacked an exact match to the constant primer or identifier. COPE v1.2.5 was used to merge high-quality paired reads, and clonotypes were defined as unique nucleotide sequences. Clonotypes were aligned to IMGT TRBV, TRBD and TRBJ reference segments using MiTCR v1.1. The analysis included only V-J combinations with a frequency above 0.0001, which together covered around 99% of the repertoires. A TCS score was defined as the ratio between F50 (clonal expansion) and ExV (chaos), using BLOSUM62-based TCRdist between CDR3 peptides within each V-J. Welch's t-statistics and random forest reduced roughly 530 V-J features to about 12, which were used in a naive Bayes classifier (R e1071). TCRdb applied fastp at Q25 and MiXCR to the public reads, then kept only in-frame beta chains. A single entry per CDR3 protein holds the most common genes and DNA from its merged rows. Clone size and V and J calls follow TCRdb, not the original study. This sample comprises about 640,000 distinct CDR3 sequences, approximately 15% of them detected only once. The top ten hold under 15% of the sample.

The germline V gene supplies CDR1 SGHTA and CDR2 FQGNSA. Unmatched junction bases come to 2, with V trimmed by 5 bases and J by 3 bases. From cysteine to phenylalanine, the CDR3 is 13 amino acids long. The retained sequence is limited to the CDR3, 39 bases, with the frame set at the first base. This clonotype was found a few times. It lacks a known antigen. Base qualities are missing; no much larger clone stands one base away. The investigation overall reported the following: In validation, progression to ophthalmopathy was predicted by the model with around 70% sensitivity and roughly 72% specificity, a median of about 6 months before onset. Most expanded thyroid clonotypes (frequency above 0.001) were also detected in blood, suggesting blood repertoires may reflect thyroid immune responses. No statistical method was used to fix the sample size in advance, and group allocation was not hidden from the investigators. In cross-validation, a model built on a 13 V-J signature told ophthalmopathy apart from stable hyperthyroidism with approximately 90% sensitivity and approximately 81% specificity, and in testing the same model reached 80%/75%.

Ophthalmopathy patients had moderately to severely active disease, with a Clinical Activity Score of 3 or more, a NOSPECS grade of 4 or more, and a disease duration of less than 3 months. Patients with uncontrolled infections, other autoimmune diseases, pregnancy or lactation were excluded. Diagnoses were based on clinical symptoms, serum thyroxine and TRAb, thyroid ultrasound and orbital computed tomography. Ficoll-Paque density gradient centrifugation was used to isolate PBMCs from around 10 ml of fresh peripheral blood. Trizol reagent was used to extract total RNA, and RNA quality was then checked on an Agilent 2100 Bioanalyzer.

The sequence joins TRBV7-2 to TRBJ2-7; TRBD2 lines up with 9 middle nucleotides. This TCR was sampled from a woman in her forties or fifties with Graves' ophthalmopathy. Sequencing was carried out using blood. The CDR3 protein sequence reads: CASSPSGDYEQYF. Read as DNA, the sequence is TGTGCCAGCAGCCCTAGCGGGGACTACGAGCAGTACTTC. Supplemented by the reference TRBV7-2 and TRBJ2-7 proteins around the CDR3, the complete variable domain is GAGVSQSPSNKVTEKGKDVELRCDPISGHTALYWYRQSLGQGLEFLIYFQGNSAPDKSGLPSDRFSAERTGGSVSTLTIQRTQQEDSAVYLCASSPSGDYEQYFGPGTRLTVT.